A selection of T cell receptor beta chains follows, all from one sample in a study of neurological immune-mediated disorders. TCRdb reanalysed the 5' RACE reads using MiXCR and keeps one entry per CDR3 protein. The data hold approximately 40,000 distinct CDR3 sequences, with 4% to 5.5% observed a single time. The specimen sequenced was CD4+ T cells from blood. These receptors all come from a man between 18 and 35 years old in good health. CDR3s include the opening cysteine and the closing phenylalanine or tryptophan.

TRBJ2-4,TRBV5-1,CASSSTGGAKNIQYF
TRBJ1-1,TRBV20-1,CSASKGAGEAFF
TRBJ2-5,TRBV5-1,CASSLWTSGGIQETQYF
TRBJ2-2,TRBV20-1,CSARDYVTGELFF
TRBJ2-5,TRBV5-1,CASSFGLQETQYF
TRBJ1-1,TRBV20-1,CSAPKPDRNTEAFF
TRBJ2-7,TRBV6-5,CASSYSPGAYEQYF
TRBJ2-7,TRBV20-1,CSARDWGGASEQYF
TRBJ2-3,TRBV5-1,CASSLAGQGADTQYF
TRBJ1-2,TRBV7-2,CASSLDSYYGYTF
TRBJ1-4,TRBV5-8,CASPLPGQTEKLFF
TRBJ2-2,TRBV7-8,CASGNRGGRTGELFF
TRBJ2-7,TRBV20-1,CSATRGRAYEQYF
TRBJ1-1,TRBV5-1,CASVTGAGDTEAFF
TRBJ2-5,TRBV7-2,CASSFYAETQYF
TRBJ2-7,TRBV7-2,CASSFYICSARNPRYFYEQYF
TRBJ1-2,TRBV2,CASGTGTYGYTF
TRBJ2-7,TRBV7-3,CASSPGLAGWYEQYF
TRBJ1-1,TRBV6-5,CASSYFRRGAVSGMNTEAFF